The T cell receptor beta chain under discussion was sequenced for a study of T cells after yellow fever vaccination. In germline, CDR1 is DFQATT, CDR2 SNEGSKA (reference sequence). This CDR3 spans 15 amino acids. Trimming cost V 3 bases and J 2 bases; bases outside gene matches: 8. This clonotype occurred many times. No antigen is known for it. As TCR cDNA was made by 5'RACE template switching, a universal primer site and UMIs were added. Via MiXCR, TCRdb re-called the 5' RACE reads, giving one row per CDR3 protein. The sample shows about 74,000 distinct CDR3 sequences, more than 5.5% of them seen only once. General study points: Most clones from primary vaccination were detected again post-booster (around 95% CD4, about 88% CD8).

This chain uses TRBV20-1 with TRBJ2-3; 7 positions agree with TRBD2. The specimen was CD8+ T cells sorted from PBMCs, collected less than 6 days after the first yellow fever vaccination. The TCR sequence derives from a man in his late teens or twenties who received the YFV17D yellow fever vaccine. CDR3 sequence: CSASPSGVTTDTQYF. The CDR3, as DNA: TGCAGTGCTAGCCCCAGCGGGGTTACCACAGATACGCAGTATTTT.